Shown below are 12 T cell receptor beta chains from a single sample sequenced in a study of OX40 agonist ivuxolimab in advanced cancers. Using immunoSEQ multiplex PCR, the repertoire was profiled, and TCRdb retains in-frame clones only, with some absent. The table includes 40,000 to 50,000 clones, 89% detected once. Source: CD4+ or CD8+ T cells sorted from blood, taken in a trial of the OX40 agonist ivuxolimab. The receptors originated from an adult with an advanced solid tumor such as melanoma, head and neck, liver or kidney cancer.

CDR3 sequence (DNA): TGTGCCAGCAGCTTAGGAGAGAACACTGAAGCTTTCTTT. Translation gives CASSLGENTEAFF. The V gene is TRBV5-5, the J gene TRBJ1-1; D is unclear. The V gene lost 2 bases and the J gene lost 1 base, with 6 bases spanning the gap. There are 13 residues in the CDR3. Germline V lookup: CDR1 SGHKS, CDR2 YYEKEE (reference sequence).

The CDR3 region has the DNA TGTGCCTGGGGACAGCTATACTCTGGAAACACCATATATTTT. Translated: CAWGQLYSGNTIYF. The chain has TRBV30 and TRBJ1-3; D is perhaps TRBD1 (6 bases). This CDR3 comprises 14 residues. V was clipped by 5 bases and J by 0 bases, with 11 bases between them. Germline values: CDR1 GTSNPN, CDR2 SVGIG (reference sequence).

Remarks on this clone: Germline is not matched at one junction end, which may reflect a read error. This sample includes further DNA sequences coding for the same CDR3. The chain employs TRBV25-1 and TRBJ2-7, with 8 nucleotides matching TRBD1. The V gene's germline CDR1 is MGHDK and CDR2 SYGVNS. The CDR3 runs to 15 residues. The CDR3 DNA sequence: TGCGCCAGCAGTGTGAGCGGACAGGGAACGGGCGAGCAGTACTTC. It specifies CASSVSGQGTGEQYF.

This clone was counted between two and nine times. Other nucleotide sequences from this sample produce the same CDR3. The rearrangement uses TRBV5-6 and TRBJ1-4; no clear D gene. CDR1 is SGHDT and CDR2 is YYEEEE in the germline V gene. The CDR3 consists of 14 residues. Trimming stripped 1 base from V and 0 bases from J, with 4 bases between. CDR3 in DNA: TGTGCCAGCAGCTTGATTGCAACTAATGAAAAACTGTTTTTT. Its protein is CASSLIATNEKLFF.

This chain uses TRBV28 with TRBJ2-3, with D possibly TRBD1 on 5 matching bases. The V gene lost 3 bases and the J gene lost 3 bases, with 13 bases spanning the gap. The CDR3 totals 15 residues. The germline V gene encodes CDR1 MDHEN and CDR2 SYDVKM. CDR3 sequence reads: CASSFGALGTDTQYF. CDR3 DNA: TGTGCCAGCAGTTTTGGGGCGCTGGGGACAGATACGCAGTATTTT.

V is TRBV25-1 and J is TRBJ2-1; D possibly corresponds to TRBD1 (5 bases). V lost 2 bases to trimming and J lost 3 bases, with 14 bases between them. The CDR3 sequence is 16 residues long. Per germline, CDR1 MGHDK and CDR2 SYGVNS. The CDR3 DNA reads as TGTGCCAGCAGTGAACTTCATCGCAGGGACTACAATGAGCAGTTCTTC. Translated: CASSELHRRDYNEQFF.

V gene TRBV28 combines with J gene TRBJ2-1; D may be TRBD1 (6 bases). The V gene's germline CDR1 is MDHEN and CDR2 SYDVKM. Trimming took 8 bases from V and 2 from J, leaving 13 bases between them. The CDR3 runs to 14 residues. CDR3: CASSGRGAYNEQFF. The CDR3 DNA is TGTGCCAGCTCGGGCAGGGGCGCCTACAATGAGCAGTTCTTC. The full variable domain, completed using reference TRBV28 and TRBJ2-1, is DVKVTQSSRYLVKRTGEKVFLECVQDMDHENMFWYRQDPGLGLRLIYFSYDVKMKEKGDIPEGYSVSREKKERFSLILESASTNQTSMYLCASSGRGAYNEQFFGPGTRLTVL.

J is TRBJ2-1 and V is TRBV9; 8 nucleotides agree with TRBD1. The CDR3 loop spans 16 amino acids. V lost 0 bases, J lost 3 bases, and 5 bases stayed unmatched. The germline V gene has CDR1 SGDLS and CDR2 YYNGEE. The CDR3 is CASSVGDRQYYNEQFF. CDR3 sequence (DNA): TGTGCCAGCAGCGTAGGGGACAGGCAATACTACAATGAGCAGTTCTTC.

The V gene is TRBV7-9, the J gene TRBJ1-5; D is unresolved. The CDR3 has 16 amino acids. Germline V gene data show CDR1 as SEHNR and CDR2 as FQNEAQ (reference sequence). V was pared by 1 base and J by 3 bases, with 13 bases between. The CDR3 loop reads CASSLGGLLANQPQHF. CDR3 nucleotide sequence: TGTGCCAGCAGCTTAGGAGGGTTACTTGCCAATCAGCCCCAGCATTTT.

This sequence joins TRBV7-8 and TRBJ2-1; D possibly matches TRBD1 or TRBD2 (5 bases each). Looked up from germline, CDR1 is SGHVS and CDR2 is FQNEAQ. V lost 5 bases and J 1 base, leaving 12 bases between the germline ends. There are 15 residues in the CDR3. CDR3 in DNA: TGTGCCAGCAGCGAAGAGTGGGGGTCCTACAATGAGCAGTTCTTC. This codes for CASSEEWGSYNEQFF.

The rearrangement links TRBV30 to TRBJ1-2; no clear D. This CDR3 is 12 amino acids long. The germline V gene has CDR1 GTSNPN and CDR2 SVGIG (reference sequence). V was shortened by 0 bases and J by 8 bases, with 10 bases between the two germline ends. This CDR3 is CAWSVTMGGYTF. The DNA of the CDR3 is TGTGCCTGGAGTGTAACGATGGGGGGCTACACCTTC.

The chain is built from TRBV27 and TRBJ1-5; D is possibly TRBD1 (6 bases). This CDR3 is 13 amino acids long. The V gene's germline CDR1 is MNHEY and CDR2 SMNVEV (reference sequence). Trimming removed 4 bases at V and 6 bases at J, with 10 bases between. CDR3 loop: CASSSGAGQPQHF. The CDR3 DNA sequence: TGTGCCAGCAGTTCAGGGGCAGGTCAGCCCCAGCATTTT.